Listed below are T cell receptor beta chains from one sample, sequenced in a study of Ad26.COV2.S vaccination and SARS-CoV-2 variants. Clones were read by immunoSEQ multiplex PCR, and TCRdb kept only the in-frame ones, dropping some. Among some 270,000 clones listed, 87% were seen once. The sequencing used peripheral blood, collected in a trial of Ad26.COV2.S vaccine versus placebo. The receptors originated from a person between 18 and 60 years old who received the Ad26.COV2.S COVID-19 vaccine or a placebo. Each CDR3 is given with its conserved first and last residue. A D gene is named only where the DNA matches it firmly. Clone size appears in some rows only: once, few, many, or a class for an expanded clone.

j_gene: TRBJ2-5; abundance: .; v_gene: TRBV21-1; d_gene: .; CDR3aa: CASSKRVCSKGGETQYF; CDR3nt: TGTGCCAGCAGCAAAAGAGTATGCTCAAAGGGGGGGGAGACCCAGTACTTC
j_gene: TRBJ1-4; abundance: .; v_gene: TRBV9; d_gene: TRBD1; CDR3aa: CASSVGPGQGAATNEKLFF; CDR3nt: TGTGCCAGCAGCGTAGGACCGGGACAGGGGGCTGCAACTAATGAAAAACTGTTTTTT
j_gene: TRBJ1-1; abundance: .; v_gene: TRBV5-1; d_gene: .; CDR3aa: CASSSTGNTEAFF; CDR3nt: TGCGCCAGCAGCTCCACGGGGAACACTGAAGCTTTCTTT
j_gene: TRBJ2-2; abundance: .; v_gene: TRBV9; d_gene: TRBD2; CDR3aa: CASSLGLAGFVGELFF; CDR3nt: TGTGCCAGCAGCCTGGGACTAGCGGGTTTTGTCGGGGAGCTGTTTTTT
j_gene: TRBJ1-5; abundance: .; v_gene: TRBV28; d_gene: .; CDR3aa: CASSVTTILAQHF; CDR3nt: TGTGCCAGCAGCGTCACCACGATCCTGGCCCAGCATTTT
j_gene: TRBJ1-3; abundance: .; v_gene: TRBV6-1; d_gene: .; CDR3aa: CASSEAQAEGNTIYF; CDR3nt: TGTGCCAGCAGTGAAGCCCAGGCTGAAGGAAACACCATATATTTT
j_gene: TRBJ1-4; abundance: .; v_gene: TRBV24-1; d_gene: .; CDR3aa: CATSAGRLNEKLFF; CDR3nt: TGTGCCACCAGTGCTGGACGGCTTAATGAAAAACTGTTTTTT
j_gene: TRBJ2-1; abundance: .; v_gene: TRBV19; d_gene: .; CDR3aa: CASSLQGRSYNEQFF; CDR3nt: TGTGCCAGTAGCCTACAGGGTAGGTCCTACAATGAGCAGTTCTTC
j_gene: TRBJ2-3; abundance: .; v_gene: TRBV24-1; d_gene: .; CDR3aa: CATSDPEGTITDTQYF; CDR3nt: TGTGCCACCAGTGACCCGGAGGGAACCATCACAGATACGCAGTATTTT
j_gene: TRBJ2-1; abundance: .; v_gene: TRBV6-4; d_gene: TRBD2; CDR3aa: CASSRSGLAGRFPNNEQFF; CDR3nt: TGTGCCAGCAGTAGATCCGGACTAGCGGGGAGGTTCCCCAACAATGAGCAGTTCTTC
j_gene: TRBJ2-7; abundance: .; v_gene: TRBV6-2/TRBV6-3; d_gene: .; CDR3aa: CASSYSVGTTYEQYF; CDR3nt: TGTGCCAGCAGTTACTCGGTTGGAACAACCTACGAGCAGTACTTC
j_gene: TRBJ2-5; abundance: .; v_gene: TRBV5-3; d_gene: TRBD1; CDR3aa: CARSRNRSTGGAEETQYF; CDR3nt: TGTGCCAGAAGCCGGAATCGATCGACAGGGGGCGCGGAGGAGACCCAGTACTTC
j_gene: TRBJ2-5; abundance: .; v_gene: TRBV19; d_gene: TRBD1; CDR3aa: CASRNRGAFPGETQYF; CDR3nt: TGTGCCAGTAGGAACAGGGGCGCCTTCCCAGGAGAGACCCAGTACTTC
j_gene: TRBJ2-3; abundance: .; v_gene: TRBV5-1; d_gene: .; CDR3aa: CASSHGGADTQYF; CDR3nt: TGCGCCAGCAGCCATGGGGGAGCAGATACGCAGTATTTT
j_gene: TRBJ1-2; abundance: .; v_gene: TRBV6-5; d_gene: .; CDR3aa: CASSPGYGYTF; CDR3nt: TGTGCCAGCAGCCCGGGCTATGGCTACACCTTC
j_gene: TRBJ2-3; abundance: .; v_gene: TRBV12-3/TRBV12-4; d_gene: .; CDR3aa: CAIDSGGPDTQYF; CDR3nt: TGTGCCATTGACTCCGGGGGGCCAGATACGCAGTATTTT
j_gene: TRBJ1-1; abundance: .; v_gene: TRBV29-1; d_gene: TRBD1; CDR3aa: CSVEGQPNTEAFF; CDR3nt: TGCAGCGTGGAGGGACAGCCGAACACTGAAGCTTTCTTT
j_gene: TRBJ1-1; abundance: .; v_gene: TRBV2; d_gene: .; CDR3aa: CASRAVTGRGNTEAFF; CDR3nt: TGTGCCAGCAGGGCAGTTACCGGTAGGGGGAACACTGAAGCTTTCTTT
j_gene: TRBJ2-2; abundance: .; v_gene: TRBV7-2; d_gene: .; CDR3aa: CASSLQKNTGELFF; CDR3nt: TGTGCCAGCAGCTTGCAGAAGAACACCGGGGAGCTGTTTTTT
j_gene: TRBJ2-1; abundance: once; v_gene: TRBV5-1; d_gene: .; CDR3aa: CASSLALVSSYNEQFF; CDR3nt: TGCGCCAGCAGCTTGGCCCTGGTCAGCTCCTACAATGAGCAGTTCTTC
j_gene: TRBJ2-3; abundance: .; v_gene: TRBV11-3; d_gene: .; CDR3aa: CASSLDLRSDTQYF; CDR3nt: TGTGCCAGCAGCTTAGATCTTCGCTCAGATACGCAGTATTTT
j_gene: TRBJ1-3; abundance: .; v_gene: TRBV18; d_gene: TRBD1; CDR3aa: CASSPFSRQGASGNTIYF; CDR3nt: TGTGCCAGCTCACCGTTCAGTCGACAGGGAGCGTCGGGAAACACCATATATTTT
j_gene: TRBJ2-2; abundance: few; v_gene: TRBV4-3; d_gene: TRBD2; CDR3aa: CASSQYIAGGRSGELFF; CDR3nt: TGCGCCAGCAGCCAATACATAGCGGGAGGGCGATCCGGGGAGCTGTTTTTT
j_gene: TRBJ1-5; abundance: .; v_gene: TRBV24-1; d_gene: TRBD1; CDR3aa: CATSDSGQGNQPQHF; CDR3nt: TGTGCCACCAGTGACTCGGGACAGGGGAATCAGCCCCAGCATTTT
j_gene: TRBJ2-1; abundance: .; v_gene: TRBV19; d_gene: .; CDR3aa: CASSWSDSSYNEQFF; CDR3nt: TGTGCCAGTAGCTGGTCGGATAGCTCCTACAATGAGCAGTTCTTC
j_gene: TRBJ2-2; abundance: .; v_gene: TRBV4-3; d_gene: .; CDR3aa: CASRGDAGVSNTGELFF; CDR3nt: TGCGCCAGCAGGGGGGACGCCGGGGTCTCGAACACCGGGGAGCTGTTTTTT
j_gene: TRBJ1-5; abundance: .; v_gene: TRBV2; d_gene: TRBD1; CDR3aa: CASSPNRGKNQPQHF; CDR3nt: TGTGCCAGCAGTCCCAACAGGGGGAAGAATCAGCCCCAGCATTTT
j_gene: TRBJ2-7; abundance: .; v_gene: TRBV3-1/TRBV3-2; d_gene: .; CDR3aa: CASSPGTGTVQYF; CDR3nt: TGTGCCAGCAGCCCTGGGACGGGTACGGTGCAGTACTTC
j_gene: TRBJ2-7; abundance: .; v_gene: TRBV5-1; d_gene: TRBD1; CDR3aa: CASSSGQVSSYEQYF; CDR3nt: TGCGCCAGCAGCTCCGGACAGGTGAGCTCCTACGAGCAGTACTTC
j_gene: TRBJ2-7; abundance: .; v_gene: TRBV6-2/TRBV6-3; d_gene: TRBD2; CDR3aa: CASSYLRLADEQYF; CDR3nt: TGTGCCAGCAGTTACCTCCGACTAGCGGACGAGCAGTACTTC
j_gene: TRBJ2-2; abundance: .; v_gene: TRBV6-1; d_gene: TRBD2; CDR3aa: CASTPSGSYTGELFF; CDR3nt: TGTGCCAGCACCCCCAGCGGGAGTTACACCGGGGAGCTGTTTTTT
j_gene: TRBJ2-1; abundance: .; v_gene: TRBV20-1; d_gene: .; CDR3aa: CSARDQREQFF; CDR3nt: TGCAGTGCTAGAGATCAACGGGAGCAGTTCTTC
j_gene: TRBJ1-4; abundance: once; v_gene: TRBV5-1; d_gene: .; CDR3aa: CASSPVSSGFLGEKLFF; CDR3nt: TGCGCCAGCAGCCCCGTCTCCTCTGGATTCCTGGGTGAAAAACTGTTTTTT
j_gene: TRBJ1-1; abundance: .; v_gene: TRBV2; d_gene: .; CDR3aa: CASSDEKDTEAFF; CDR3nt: TGTGCCAGCAGTGATGAGAAAGACACTGAAGCTTTCTTT
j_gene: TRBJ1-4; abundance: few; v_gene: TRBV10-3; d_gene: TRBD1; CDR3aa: CAISEEQGSNEKLFF; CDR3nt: TGTGCCATCAGTGAGGAACAGGGGAGTAATGAAAAACTGTTTTTT
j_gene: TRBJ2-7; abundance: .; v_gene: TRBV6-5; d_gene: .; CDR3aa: CASSYNLFRIRDEQYF; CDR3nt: TGTGCCAGCAGTTACAACCTGTTCCGAATAAGAGACGAGCAGTACTTC
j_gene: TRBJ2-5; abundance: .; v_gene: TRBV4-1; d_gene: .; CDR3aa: CASSLGQSQETQYF; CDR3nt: TGCGCCAGCAGCCTTGGACAGTCTCAAGAGACCCAGTACTTC
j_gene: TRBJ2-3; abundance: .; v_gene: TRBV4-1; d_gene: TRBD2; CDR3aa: CASSRVVLAGRSARYTDTQYF; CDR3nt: TGCGCCAGCAGCCGCGTTGTACTAGCGGGTCGCTCTGCCCGATACACAGATACGCAGTATTTT
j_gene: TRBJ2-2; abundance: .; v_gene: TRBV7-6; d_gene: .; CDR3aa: CASSLGGAGELFF; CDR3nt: TGTGCCAGCAGCTTAGGGGGTGCCGGGGAGCTGTTTTTT
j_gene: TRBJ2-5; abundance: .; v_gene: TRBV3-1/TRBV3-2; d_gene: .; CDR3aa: CASSQDQHHRTSETQYF; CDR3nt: TGTGCCAGCAGCCAAGATCAACACCACCGGACATCGGAGACCCAGTACTTC
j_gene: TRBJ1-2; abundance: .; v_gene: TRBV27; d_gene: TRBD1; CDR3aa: CASKTGGQLDGYTF; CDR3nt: TGTGCCAGCAAGACAGGGGGCCAGCTTGATGGCTACACCTTC
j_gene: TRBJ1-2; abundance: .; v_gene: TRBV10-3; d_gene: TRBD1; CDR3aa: CAISGLSGTGGGYGYTF; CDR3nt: TGTGCCATCAGTGGCCTATCCGGGACAGGGGGTGGCTATGGCTACACCTTC
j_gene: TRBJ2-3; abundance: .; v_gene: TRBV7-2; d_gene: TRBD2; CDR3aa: CASSFSGSWGDTQYF; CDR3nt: TGTGCCAGCAGCTTTAGCGGGAGCTGGGGAGATACGCAGTATTTT
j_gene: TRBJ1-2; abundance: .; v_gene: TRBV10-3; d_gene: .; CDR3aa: CAISVETVYGYTF; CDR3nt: TGTGCCATCAGTGTAGAGACAGTCTATGGCTACACCTTC
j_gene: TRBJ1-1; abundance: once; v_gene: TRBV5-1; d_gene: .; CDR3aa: CASSNQHGGGVRTEAFF; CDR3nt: TGCGCCAGCAGCAACCAACATGGGGGAGGGGTTCGGACTGAAGCTTTCTTT
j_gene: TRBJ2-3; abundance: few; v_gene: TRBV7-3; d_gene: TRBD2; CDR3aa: CASARGAGGRTDTQYF; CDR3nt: TGTGCCAGCGCGAGGGGAGCGGGGGGCCGGACAGATACGCAGTATTTT
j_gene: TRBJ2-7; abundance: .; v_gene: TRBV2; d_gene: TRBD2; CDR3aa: CASSERLAGPSYEQYF; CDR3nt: TGTGCCAGCAGTGAAAGGCTAGCGGGGCCCTCCTACGAGCAGTACTTC
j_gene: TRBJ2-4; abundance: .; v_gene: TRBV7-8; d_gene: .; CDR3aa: CASSPRIGFSKNIQYF; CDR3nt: TGTGCCAGCAGCCCAAGAATAGGCTTTTCCAAAAACATTCAGTACTTC
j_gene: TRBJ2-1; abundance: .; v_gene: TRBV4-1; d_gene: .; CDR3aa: CASSQDERAYNEQFF; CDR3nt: TGCGCCAGCAGCCAAGATGAGCGGGCGTACAATGAGCAGTTCTTC
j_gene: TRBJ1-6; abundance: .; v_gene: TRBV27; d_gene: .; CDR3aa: CASSPLGSPLHF; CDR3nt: TGTGCCAGCAGCCCTCTAGGGTCACCCCTCCACTTT
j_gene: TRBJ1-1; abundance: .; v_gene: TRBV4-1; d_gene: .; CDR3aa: CASSPQPGSMNTEAFF; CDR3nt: TGCGCCAGCAGCCCACAGCCAGGTAGCATGAACACTGAAGCTTTCTTT
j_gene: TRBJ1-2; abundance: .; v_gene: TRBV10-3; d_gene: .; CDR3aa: CAISEFGATEDGYTF; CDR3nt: TGTGCCATCAGTGAGTTTGGGGCGACCGAGGATGGCTACACCTTC
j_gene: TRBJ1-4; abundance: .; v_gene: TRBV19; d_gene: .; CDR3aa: CASSSGREKLFF; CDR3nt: TGTGCCAGTAGTTCGGGCCGGGAAAAACTGTTTTTT
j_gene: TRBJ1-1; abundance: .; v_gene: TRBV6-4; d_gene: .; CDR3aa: CASRLRQEAFF; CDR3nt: TGTGCCAGCCGCTTGAGGCAAGAAGCTTTCTTT
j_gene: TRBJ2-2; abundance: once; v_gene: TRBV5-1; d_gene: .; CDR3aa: CASSLEAPANTGELFF; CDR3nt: TGCGCCAGCAGCTTGGAGGCGCCCGCGAACACCGGGGAGCTGTTTTTT
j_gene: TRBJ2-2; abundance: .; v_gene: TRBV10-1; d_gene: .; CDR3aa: CASSVRTSEPSVGTGELFF; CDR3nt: TGCGCCAGCAGTGTCAGAACGTCAGAGCCCTCGGTTGGGACCGGGGAGCTGTTTTTT
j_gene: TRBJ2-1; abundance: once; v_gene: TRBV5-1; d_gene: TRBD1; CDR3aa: CASSLAGTGVLGGLYNEQFF; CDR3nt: TGCGCCAGCAGCTTGGCCGGGACAGGGGTCCTCGGTGGACTATACAATGAGCAGTTCTTC
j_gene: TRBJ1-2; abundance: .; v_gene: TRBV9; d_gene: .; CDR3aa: CASSVGQVPNYGYTF; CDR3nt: TGTGCCAGCAGCGTAGGACAGGTTCCTAACTATGGCTACACCTTC